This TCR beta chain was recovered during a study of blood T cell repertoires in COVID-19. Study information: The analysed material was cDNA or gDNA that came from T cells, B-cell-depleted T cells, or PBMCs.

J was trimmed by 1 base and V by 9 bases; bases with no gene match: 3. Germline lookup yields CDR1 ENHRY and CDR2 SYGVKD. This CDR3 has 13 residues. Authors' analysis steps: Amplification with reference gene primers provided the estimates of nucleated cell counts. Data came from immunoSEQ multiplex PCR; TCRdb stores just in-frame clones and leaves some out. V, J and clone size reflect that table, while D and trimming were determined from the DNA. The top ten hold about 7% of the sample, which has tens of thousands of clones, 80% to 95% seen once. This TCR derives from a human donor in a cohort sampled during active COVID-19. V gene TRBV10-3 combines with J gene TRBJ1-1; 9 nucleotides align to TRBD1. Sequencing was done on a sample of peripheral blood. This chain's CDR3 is CAIGTGTNTEAFF. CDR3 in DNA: TGTGCCATTGGGACAGGGACGAACACTGAAGCTTTCTTT.